This T cell receptor (beta chain) came from a study of response to subunit inactivated influenza vaccine. Study-wide results and caveats: A suggestion made by the authors is that each seasonal influenza vaccination recruits few new T cells.

The length of the CDR3 is 14 residues. Trimming cost V 8 bases and J 5 bases; bases outside gene matches: 9. Looked up from germline, CDR1 is SQVTM and CDR2 is ANQGSEA. This clonotype was counted only a few times. What it binds is not known. TCRdb re-derived calls from the RT-PCR reads in MiXCR, one entry per CDR3 protein. In the table there are over 650,000 distinct CDR3 sequences, less than 20% of which are singletons. The chain combines TRBV29-1 with TRBJ2-1; TRBD2 matches 10 bases. The sequence was collected from a man aged 45-65 years who received an inactivated influenza vaccine. Sample: PBMCs from blood, taken more than 4 days after vaccination. CDR3 DNA sequence: TGCAGCTCCCGAGGGCTAGCGGGAGACAATGAGCAGTTCTTC. Translating it yields CSSRGLAGDNEQFF.